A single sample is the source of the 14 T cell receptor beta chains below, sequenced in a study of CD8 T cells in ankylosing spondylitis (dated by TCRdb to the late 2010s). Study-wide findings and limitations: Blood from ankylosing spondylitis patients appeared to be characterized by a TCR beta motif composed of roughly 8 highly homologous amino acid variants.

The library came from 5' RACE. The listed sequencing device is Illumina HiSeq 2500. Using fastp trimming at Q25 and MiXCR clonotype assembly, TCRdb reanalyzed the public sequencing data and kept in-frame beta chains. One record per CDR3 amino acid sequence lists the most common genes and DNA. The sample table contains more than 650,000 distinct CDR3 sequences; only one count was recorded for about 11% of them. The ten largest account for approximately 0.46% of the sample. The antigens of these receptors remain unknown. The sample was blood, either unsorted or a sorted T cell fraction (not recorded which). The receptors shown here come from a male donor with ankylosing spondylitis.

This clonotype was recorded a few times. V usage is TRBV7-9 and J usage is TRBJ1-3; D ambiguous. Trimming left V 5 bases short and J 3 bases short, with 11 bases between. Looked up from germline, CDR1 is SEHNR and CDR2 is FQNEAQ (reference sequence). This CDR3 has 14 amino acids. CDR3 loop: CASSPPRGGNTIYF. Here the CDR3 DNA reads TGTGCCAGCAGCCCCCCTCGGGGTGGAAACACCATATATTTT.

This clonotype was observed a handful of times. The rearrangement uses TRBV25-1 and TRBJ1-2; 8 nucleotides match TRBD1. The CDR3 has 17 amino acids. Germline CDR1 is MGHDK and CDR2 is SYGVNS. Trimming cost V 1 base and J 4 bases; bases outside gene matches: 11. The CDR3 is CASSELVAGTGVYGYTF. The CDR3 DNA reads TGTGCCAGCAGTGAATTAGTAGCAGGGACAGGAGTCTATGGCTACACCTTC.

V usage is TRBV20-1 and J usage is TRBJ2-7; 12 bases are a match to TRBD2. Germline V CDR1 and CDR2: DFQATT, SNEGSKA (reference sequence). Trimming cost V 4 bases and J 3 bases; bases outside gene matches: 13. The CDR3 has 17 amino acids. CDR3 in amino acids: CSAKGPSGRGTLYEQYF. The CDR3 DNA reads TGCAGTGCTAAGGGGCCTAGCGGGAGGGGGACTCTCTACGAGCAGTACTTC.

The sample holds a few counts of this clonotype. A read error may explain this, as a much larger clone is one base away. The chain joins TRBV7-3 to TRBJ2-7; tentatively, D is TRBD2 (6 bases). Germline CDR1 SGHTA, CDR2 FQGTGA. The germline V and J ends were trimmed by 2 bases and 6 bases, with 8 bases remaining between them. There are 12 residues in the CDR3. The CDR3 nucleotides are TGTGCCAGCAGCTTAGACGGGGGCGAGCAGTACTTC. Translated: CASSLDGGEQYF.

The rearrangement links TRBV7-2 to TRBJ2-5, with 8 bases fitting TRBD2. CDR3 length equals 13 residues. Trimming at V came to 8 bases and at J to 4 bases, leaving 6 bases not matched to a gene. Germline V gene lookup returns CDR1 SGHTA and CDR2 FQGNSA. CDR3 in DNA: TGTGCCAGCGGTCCAGGGACTAGAGAGACCCAGTACTTC. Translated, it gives CASGPGTRETQYF. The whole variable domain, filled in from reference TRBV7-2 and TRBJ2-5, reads GAGVSQSPSNKVTEKGKDVELRCDPISGHTALYWYRQSLGQGLEFLIYFQGNSAPDKSGLPSDRFSAERTGGSVSTLTIQRTQQEDSAVYLCASGPGTRETQYFGPGTRLLVL.

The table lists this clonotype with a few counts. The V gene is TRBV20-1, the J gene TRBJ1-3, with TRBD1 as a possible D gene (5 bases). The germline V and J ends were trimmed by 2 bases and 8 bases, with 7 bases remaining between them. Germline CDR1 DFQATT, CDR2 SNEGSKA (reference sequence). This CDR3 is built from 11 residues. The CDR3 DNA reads TGCAGTGCTAGAAGGGGAGACACCATATATTTT. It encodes CSARRGDTIYF.

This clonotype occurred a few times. The CDR3 nucleotides are TGTGCCAGCAGTTACATCGTGGGACACCTTGAAGCTTTCTTT. It is translated as CASSYIVGHLEAFF. This chain uses TRBV6-5 with TRBJ1-1, with a weak D call TRBD1 (6 bases). The germline gives CDR1 MNHEY, CDR2 SVGAGI. V lost 2 bases, J lost 7 bases, and 14 bases lay in between. The CDR3 is 14 residues long.

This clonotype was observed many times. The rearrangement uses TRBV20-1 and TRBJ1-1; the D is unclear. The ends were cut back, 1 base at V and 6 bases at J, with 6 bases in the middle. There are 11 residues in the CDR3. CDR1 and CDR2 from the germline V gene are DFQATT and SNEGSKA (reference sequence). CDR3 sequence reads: CSARGTAEAFF. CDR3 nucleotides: TGCAGTGCTAGAGGGACGGCTGAAGCTTTCTTT.

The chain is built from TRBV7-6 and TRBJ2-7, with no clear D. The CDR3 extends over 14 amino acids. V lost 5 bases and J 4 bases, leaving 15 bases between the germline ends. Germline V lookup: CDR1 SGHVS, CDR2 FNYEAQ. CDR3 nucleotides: TGTGCCAGCAGCCCTCCAGGAAGGGAATACGAGCAGTACTTC. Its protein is CASSPPGREYEQYF.

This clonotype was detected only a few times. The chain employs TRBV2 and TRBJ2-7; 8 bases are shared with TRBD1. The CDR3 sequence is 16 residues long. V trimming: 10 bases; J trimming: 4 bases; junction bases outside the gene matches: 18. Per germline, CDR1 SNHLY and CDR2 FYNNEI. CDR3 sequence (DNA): TGTGCCATCCAGCCACTTGACAGGGGACATGGGTACGAGCAGTACTTC. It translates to CAIQPLDRGHGYEQYF.

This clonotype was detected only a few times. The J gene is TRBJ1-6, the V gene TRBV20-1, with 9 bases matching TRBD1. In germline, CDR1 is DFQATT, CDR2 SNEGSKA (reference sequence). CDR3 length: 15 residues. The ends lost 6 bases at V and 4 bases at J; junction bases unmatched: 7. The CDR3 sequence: CSAGRGTGYNSPLHF. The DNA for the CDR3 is TGCAGTGCGGGTAGAGGGACAGGGTATAATTCACCCCTCCACTTT.

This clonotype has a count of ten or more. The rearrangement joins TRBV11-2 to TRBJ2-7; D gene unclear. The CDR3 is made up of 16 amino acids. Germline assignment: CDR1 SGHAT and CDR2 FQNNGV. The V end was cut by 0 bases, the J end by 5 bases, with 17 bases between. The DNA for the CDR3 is TGTGCCAGCAGCTTAGATCCGGGTCGGCTGCAAGACGAGCAGTACTTC. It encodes CASSLDPGRLQDEQYF.

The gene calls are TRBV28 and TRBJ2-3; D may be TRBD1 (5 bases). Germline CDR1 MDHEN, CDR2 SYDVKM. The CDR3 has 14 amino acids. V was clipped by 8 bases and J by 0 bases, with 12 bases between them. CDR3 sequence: CASWGRPSTDTQYF. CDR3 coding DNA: TGTGCCAGCTGGGGCCGTCCTAGCACAGATACGCAGTATTTT.

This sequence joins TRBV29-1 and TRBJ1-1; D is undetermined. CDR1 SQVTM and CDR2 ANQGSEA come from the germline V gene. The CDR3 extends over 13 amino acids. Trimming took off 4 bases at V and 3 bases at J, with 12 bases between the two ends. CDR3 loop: CSVGRSSDTEAFF. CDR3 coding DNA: TGCAGCGTTGGACGGTCAAGTGACACTGAAGCTTTCTTT. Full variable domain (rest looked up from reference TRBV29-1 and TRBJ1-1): SAVISQKPSRDICQRGTSLTIQCQVDSQVTMMFWYRQQPGQSLTLIATANQGSEATYESGFVIDKFPISRPNLTFSTLTVSNMSPEDSSIYLCSVGRSSDTEAFFGQGTRLTVV.